These 10 T cell receptor beta chains originate from one sample sequenced in a study of OX40 agonist ivuxolimab in advanced cancers. Assay used: immunoSEQ multiplex PCR; TCRdb lists only in-frame clones, some missing. Here the sample spans some 66,000 clones, 75% to 80% being singletons. The sample in question was CD4+ or CD8+ T cells sorted from blood, obtained in a trial of the OX40 agonist ivuxolimab. The receptors stem from an adult with an advanced solid tumor such as melanoma, head and neck, liver or kidney cancer.

This clone showed up just a few times. The chain has TRBV9 and TRBJ1-2; no firm D call. CDR3 length: 13 residues. The germline gives CDR1 SGDLS, CDR2 YYNGEE. The ends were cut back, 4 bases at V and 5 bases at J, with 12 bases in the middle. Written as DNA, the CDR3 is TGTGCCAGCAGCCCTCTTGGAGGGTATGGCTACACCTTC. It is translated as CASSPLGGYGYTF.

CDR3 region: CASSAGAVSYEQYF. The CDR3 coding sequence is TGTGCCAGCAGTGCGGGAGCAGTCTCCTACGAGCAGTACTTC. The V call is TRBV28, the J call TRBJ2-7; 7 nucleotides match TRBD2. Germline values: CDR1 MDHEN, CDR2 SYDVKM. The V gene end was trimmed by 5 bases and the J gene end by 0 bases; junction bases not matched to a gene: 4. The CDR3 runs to 14 residues.

The chain is built from TRBV11-2 and TRBJ1-2; no clear D. The CDR3 length is 12 residues. Germline CDR1 reads SGHAT; CDR2 reads FQNNGV. The V end lost 6 bases, the J end lost 4 bases, and 9 bases lay between the germline ends. The CDR3 nucleotides are TGTGCCAGCAGGGGGAAGAGCTATGGCTACACCTTC. Protein product: CASRGKSYGYTF.

V gene TRBV30 combines with J gene TRBJ1-4, with D uncertain. Germline assignment: CDR1 GTSNPN and CDR2 SVGIG (reference sequence). The CDR3 spans 13 residues. The V gene lost 0 bases and the J gene lost 15 bases, with 17 bases spanning the gap. The CDR3 sequence is CAWSVQDEQPLFF. In nucleotides, the CDR3 is TGTGCCTGGAGTGTACAAGATGAACAGCCGTTGTTTTTT.

The table lists this clone with a count of one. The chain joins TRBV4-2 to TRBJ2-2; D is unresolved. This CDR3 is built from 17 residues. Looked up from germline, CDR1 is LGHNA and CDR2 is YNFKEQ. The V gene lost 4 bases and the J gene lost 4 bases, with 19 bases spanning the gap. The CDR3 region has the DNA TGTGCCAGCAGCCCCCAGGCCCGACCGGGCAGCACCGGGGAGCTGTTTTTT. Translation: CASSPQARPGSTGELFF.

The V gene is TRBV10-1, the J gene TRBJ1-3; D uncertain. Germline V gene sequence: CDR1 WNHNN, CDR2 SYGVQD (reference sequence). V gave up 10 bases and J gave up 3 bases, with 7 bases separating them. This CDR3 is built from 11 residues. CDR3 bases: TGCGCCACGAACAGTGGAAACACCATATATTTT. Translation gives CATNSGNTIYF.

As DNA, the CDR3 is TGCGCCAGCAGCTTCAATTCCGACGGCACTGAAGCTTTCTTT. It codes for CASSFNSDGTEAFF. The chain combines TRBV5-1 with TRBJ1-1, with D hard to call. The V end was cut by 2 bases, the J end by 4 bases, with 12 bases between. The germline V gene has CDR1 SGHRS and CDR2 YFSETQ. There are 14 residues in the CDR3.

The J gene is TRBJ2-1, the V gene TRBV7-9; D remains ambiguous. CDR1 and CDR2 (germline): SEHNR, FQNEAQ (reference sequence). The ends were cut back, 1 base at V and 6 bases at J, with 7 bases in the middle. The CDR3 spans 13 residues. The DNA of the CDR3 is TGTGCCAGCAGCTTAGGACTGACCAATGAGCAGTTCTTC. It encodes CASSLGLTNEQFF.

The chain is built from TRBV15 and TRBJ1-1, with D possibly being TRBD1 (6 bases). Germline V gene lookup returns CDR1 LNHNV and CDR2 YYDKDF (reference sequence). V dropped 3 bases and J dropped 3 bases, with 8 bases sitting between them. CDR3 length: 13 amino acids. CDR3 nucleotides: TGTGCCACCAGCAGCAACAGGGACACTGAAGCTTTCTTT. The encoded protein is CATSSNRDTEAFF.

This clone was recorded a few times. This chain joins TRBV18 and TRBJ1-3; 8 nucleotides align to TRBD1. The CDR3 contains 15 residues. Germline values: CDR1 KGHSH, CDR2 LQKENI. Losses at the gene ends were 8 bases for V and 2 bases for J; bases not matched to a gene: 8. This CDR3 is CASITGGLAGNTIYF. The CDR3 DNA reads TGTGCCAGCATCACAGGGGGTTTGGCTGGAAACACCATATATTTT.